This record looks at one TCR beta chain sequence and its context. The antigen it recognizes is unknown. No quality values exist for individual bases; no much larger clone is one base distant. The immunoSEQ Assay, a bias-controlled multiplex PCR, was used to amplify TCRbeta CDR3 regions from genomic DNA. The original methods were these. The number of nucleated cells in each sample was estimated by amplification of reference gene primers within the assay. Sequence reads were collapsed and filtered to measure the absolute abundance of every unique TCRbeta CDR3 rearrangement. For each sample, productive Simpson clonality was calculated as the square root of Simpson's diversity index over productive rearrangements. The immuneACCESS repertoire file appears here via TCRdb, limited to in-frame rearrangements. These files lack a portion of the clones; in checked studies, under half of the deficit traces to unresolved V genes, and the cause of the others is not known. The V and J calls and the clone size are those of that table, but D and trimming were determined from the DNA. Across this sample there are about 160,000 clones, with about three quarters seen only once. 7% to 10% of the sample belongs to the ten largest clones.

The source of the sample is a study of blood T cell repertoires in COVID-19 (dated by TCRdb to 2020 to 2022). Regarding the study in general: Collaborator samples came from the United States, Italy and Spain and covered acute and convalescent phases of COVID-19. The prospective study material was composed of cDNA or gDNA derived from T cells, B-cell-depleted T cells, or PBMCs. Deeply sampled blood TCRbeta repertoires from subjects exposed to, actively infected with, or recovered from COVID-19 were included in the dataset. A freely available public database, intended as a resource for researchers studying the immune response to SARS-CoV-2, is where the repertoires were released. The samples were drawn from the first 160 participants of the ongoing ImmuneRACE study and from 1,200 or so subjects provided by 6 global collaborators. The sample metadata nearly always contained a de-identified subject ID, COVID-19 status, age in years and sex. HLA class I and class II types, where available, came from metadata supplied by the sample provider rather than from assay-based typing. Overall study outcomes, separate from this receptor: How much clinical and demographic metadata was included differed by source and by participant, and the metadata was provided uncurated.

Collaborating institutions collected whole blood in K2EDTA tubes following their own protocols. For TCRbeta analysis, collaborator samples were shipped as frozen whole blood, as isolated PBMCs, or as DNA extracted from either sample type. This clonotype originated in a man in his 60s with acute or convalescent COVID-19. Sequencing used peripheral blood.

CDR3 loop: CASSSRLQGDYGYTF. The sequence in DNA is TGTGCCAGCAGTTCCCGTCTCCAGGGGGACTATGGCTACACCTTC. The chain is assembled from TRBV6-5 and TRBJ1-2, and 7 junction bases match TRBD1. Taken from cysteine to phenylalanine, the CDR3 has 15 residues. Only CDR3 DNA is held: 45 bases, read in frame from base 1. From a lookup of the germline V gene, CDR1 and CDR2 are MNHEY and SVGAGI. V ends up 4 bases short and J 3 bases short, with an unmatched junction base count of 8.